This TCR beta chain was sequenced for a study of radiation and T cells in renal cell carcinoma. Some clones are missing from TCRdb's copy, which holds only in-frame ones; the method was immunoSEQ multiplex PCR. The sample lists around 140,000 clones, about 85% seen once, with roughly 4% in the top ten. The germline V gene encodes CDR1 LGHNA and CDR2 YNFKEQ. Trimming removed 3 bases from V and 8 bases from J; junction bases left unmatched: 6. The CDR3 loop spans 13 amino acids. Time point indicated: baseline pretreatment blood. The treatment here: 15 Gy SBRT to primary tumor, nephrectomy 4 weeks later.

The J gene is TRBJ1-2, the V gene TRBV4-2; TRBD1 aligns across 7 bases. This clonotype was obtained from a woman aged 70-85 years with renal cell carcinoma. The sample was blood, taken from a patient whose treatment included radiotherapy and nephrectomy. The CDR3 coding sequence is TGTGCCAGCAGCCAGGAATACAGGGGCGGCTACACCTTC. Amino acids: CASSQEYRGGYTF.